This T cell receptor beta chain was sequenced during a study of T cells expressing NK-cell markers. Study-level information: Sorted CD3+CD56-NKG2C+, CD3+CD56+NKG2C+ and CD3+CD56+NKG2C- T cells supplied the TCR beta repertoires. Regarding the study as a whole: The share of CD8+ T cells held by dominant NKG2C+ clonotypes was about 1.0-7.5% in several donors.

Germline V gene sequence: CDR1 GTSNPN, CDR2 SVGIG (reference sequence). The CDR3 is 15 amino acids. The cDNA for TCR beta came from 5'RACE template switching with UMIs. TCRdb reprocessed the 5' RACE reads and reports one entry per CDR3 protein, with no DNA. This listing includes 500,000 to 700,000 distinct CDR3 sequences. Note on this clonotype: Its antigen remains unknown.

This TCR came from a man in his late teens or twenties in good health. Sequenced input: blood T cells: a sorted CD56 or NKG2C T cell subset, CD4+ or CD8+ T cells, or bulk PBMC T cells (not recorded which). The chain uses TRBV30 and TRBJ2-5; the TCRdb call, TRBD1, lacks DNA for checking. CDR3 residues: CAWSVLGRGQETQYF.